The 10 T cell receptor beta chains given below trace back to one sample, sequenced in a study of blood T cell repertoires in COVID-19. TCRdb's copy holds only in-frame clones and misses some; the assay was immunoSEQ multiplex PCR. The table lists 70,000 to 80,000 clones, around 88% of them singletons, with around 12% in the top ten. Input material: peripheral blood. The origin of the receptors is a human donor in a cohort sampled during active COVID-19.

The chain couples TRBV6-5 to TRBJ2-2, with D perhaps TRBD1 (6 bases). The germline V gene has CDR1 MNHEY and CDR2 SVGAGI. This CDR3 has 14 amino acids. Trimming took off 8 bases at V and 1 base at J, with 11 bases between the two ends. Here the CDR3 reads CASRIGGNTGELFF. The DNA for the CDR3 is TGTGCCAGCCGGATAGGGGGGAACACCGGGGAGCTGTTTTTT.

J is TRBJ2-4 and V is TRBV7-8; TRBD2 agrees at 10 bases. CDR1 is SGHVS, CDR2 FQNEAQ, per germline. The CDR3 contains 18 residues. Trimming took 0 bases from V and 0 from J; bases not matched to a gene: 5. The DNA of the CDR3 is TGTGCCAGCAGCTTAGCTAGCGGGGGGACCATAGCCAAAAACATTCAGTACTTC. Amino acids: CASSLASGGTIAKNIQYF.

The sample holds a few counts of this clone. The chain is built from TRBV5-1 and TRBJ2-7; weak D call: TRBD2 (5 bases). The CDR3 runs 13 residues. V lost 2 bases, J lost 4 bases, and 10 bases lay in between. Germline V gene lookup returns CDR1 SGHRS and CDR2 YFSETQ. CDR3 residues: CASSFGVGYEQYF. In nucleotides, the CDR3 is TGCGCCAGCAGCTTCGGGGTAGGGTACGAGCAGTACTTC.

This clone was seen a handful of times. Other nucleotide sequences in the sample specify the same CDR3. This chain uses TRBV19 with TRBJ1-5; 7 bases map to TRBD1. V shed 3 bases and J 5 bases; nucleotides not matched to a gene: 1. The germline gives CDR1 LNHDA, CDR2 SQIVND (reference sequence). The CDR3 covers 13 residues. The DNA of the CDR3 is TGTGCCAGTAGTATTCAGGGGGATCAGCCCCAGCATTTT. It codes for CASSIQGDQPQHF.

The chain joins TRBV5-6 to TRBJ2-1, with no clear D. Between the trimmed V and J ends, which lost 4 bases and 5 bases, there was a span of 10 bases. Looked up from germline, CDR1 is SGHDT and CDR2 is YYEEEE. The CDR3 length is 13 residues. The CDR3 reads CASSPARDNEQFF. For the CDR3, the DNA is TGTGCCAGCAGCCCTGCCCGGGACAATGAGCAGTTCTTC.

The gene calls are TRBV3-1 (or the pseudogene TRBV3-2) and TRBJ1-5, with D possibly being TRBD1 (5 bases). With 3 bases removed from V and 6 bases from J, the gap between germline ends came to 21 bases. Germline V lookup: CDR1 LGHDT, CDR2 YNNKEL (reference sequence). The CDR3 is 17 residues long. The CDR3 DNA is TGTGCCAGCAGCCAGAGTTTGGGTAGGGGTTATTCTCAGCCCCAGCATTTT. Protein sequence: CASSQSLGRGYSQPQHF.

The rearrangement links TRBV18 to TRBJ2-7; D is perhaps TRBD1 (6 bases). Between the trimmed V and J ends, which lost 3 bases and 0 bases, there was a span of 12 bases. Germline values: CDR1 KGHSH, CDR2 LQKENI. The CDR3 loop spans 15 amino acids. The CDR3 sequence: CASSPQGLSSYEQYF. CDR3 nucleotides: TGTGCCAGCTCACCCCAGGGGCTCAGCTCCTACGAGCAGTACTTC.

The rearrangement links TRBV19 to TRBJ1-1; D is ambiguous. The CDR3 consists of 13 residues. Trimming took 6 bases from V and 11 from J, leaving 19 bases between them. Germline values: CDR1 LNHDA, CDR2 SQIVND (reference sequence). The chain's CDR3 is CASSRVSLGEAFF. CDR3 DNA: TGTGCCAGTAGCCGGGTGAGTCTGGGTGAGGCTTTCTTT.

This clone showed up just a few times. For the CDR3, the DNA is TGTGCCAGCAGCTTGAGACAGGGGGCAGGAGAGCAGTACTTC. It specifies CASSLRQGAGEQYF. This rearrangement joins TRBV7-2 to TRBJ2-7; TRBD1 aligns across 10 bases. This CDR3 spans 14 amino acids. V gave up 3 bases and J gave up 7 bases; unmatched junction bases: 6. CDR1 SGHTA and CDR2 FQGNSA come from the germline V gene.

J is TRBJ2-7 and V is TRBV6-1, with 8 positions matching TRBD1. CDR1 MNHNS and CDR2 SASEGT come from the germline V gene. This CDR3 is 15 amino acids long. The junction had 3 bases not matched to a gene; V was cut back by 2 bases and J by 0 bases. This chain's CDR3 is CASSEQGAISYEQYF. CDR3 coding DNA: TGTGCCAGCAGTGAACAGGGGGCAATCTCCTACGAGCAGTACTTC.